The source of this T cell receptor beta chain is a study of OX40 agonist ivuxolimab in advanced cancers. Study-wide background: From roughly 20 to 79 years was the age range, with a mean of around 54 years, and over 70% were male. Previous treatment with anti-PD-1, anti-PD-L1 or anti-CTLA-4 therapy was allowed; over 35% had received some.

Concerning this clone itself: What it binds is unknown.

Method: immunoSEQ multiplex PCR; TCRdb's copy keeps in-frame clones and lacks some. The data show 74,000 or so clones, with less than 95% seen just once and about 1.8% held by the top ten. Study-wide findings and caveats: Partial responders at 0.1-3.0 mg/kg showed near-lowest clonal expansion.

Sampling times: baseline, cycle 4 day 1, cycle 7 day 1. CDR3 length equals 16 residues. The germline gives CDR1 MNHEY, CDR2 SMNVEV (reference sequence). V was pared by 1 base and J by 2 bases, with 11 bases between. The V call is TRBV27, the J call TRBJ2-2, with D unclear. Sample: CD4+ or CD8+ T cells sorted from blood, taken in a trial of the OX40 agonist ivuxolimab. This TCR was recovered from an adult with an advanced solid tumor such as melanoma, head and neck, liver or kidney cancer. This CDR3 reads CASSLYLQDNTGELFF. CDR3 DNA: TGTGCCAGCAGTTTATATCTCCAAGACAACACCGGGGAGCTGTTTTTT.